This entry features one TCR beta chain sequence. Its antigen specificity is not known. No much larger clonotype is one base removed from it; base qualities were not supplied. This record belongs to a study of vaccination and CD4 T cells after COVID-19 (dated by TCRdb to 2022 to 2024). Context from the whole study: In the convalescent cohort there were six males and four females, among whom were two Hispanic individuals, seven Caucasians, two Asians and one multiracial person. In control cultures, a CEFX viral epitope pool was used as positive control, an HIV-1 Nef peptide pool was used as negative control, or no peptide was added. The time from the second vaccine dose to post-vaccine blood sampling had a median of 72 days and ranged from roughly 13 to 241 days. In 10 COVID-19 convalescent patients and a handful of infection-naive healthy vaccine recipients, the spike-specific CD4+ TCR repertoire before mRNA vaccination was compared with the repertoire after mRNA vaccination. Post-COVID blood samples were collected from convalescent patients a median of around 100 days after diagnosis, with a range of roughly 30 to 161 days. At the TCR clonotype level, an earlier paper using these donors assessed memory CD4+ T cell crossreactivity between SARS-CoV-2 and common cold coronavirus spike proteins. For stimulating the cultures, overlapping spike peptide pools were used, derived from SARS-CoV-2 as well as from the common cold coronaviruses HCoV-NL63, HCoV-OC43 and HCoV-229E. Each participant got two doses of either the Pfizer-BioNTech BNT162b2 vaccine (n=8) or the Moderna mRNA-1273 vaccine (n=2). What the research found in general, with its limitations: In convalescent patients, a median approximately 86% of post-vaccine SARS-CoV-2-reactive clones were detected only after vaccination, suggesting vaccine-specific priming. Nearly all vaccine-specific clones in convalescent patients (304 of 307) were mono-reactive for SARS-CoV-2 spike rather than cross-reactive with common cold coronaviruses. The median number of SARS-CoV-2-reactive clonotypes rose from about 23 after infection to 30 to 45 after vaccination, but the change was not significant. The number of convalescent patients in the study was relatively small, and the study did not examine early timepoints following natural infection.

The V and J ends are trimmed by 3 bases and 8 bases, leaving 16 bases between them. The cysteine opens and the phenylalanine closes a CDR3 of 14 amino acids. This entry keeps only the CDR3 DNA: 42 bases, framed from base 1. Looking up the germline V gene yields CDR1 MNHEY and CDR2 SVGAGI. The treatment or condition label for this specimen denotes: 10-day PBMC culture with coronavirus spike peptide pools or control peptides (ViraFEST assay). CD4+ T cells from unexposed donors were collected before the COVID-19 pandemic (2011-2018). To expand antigen-specific T cells with peptide pools and then pick out the expanded clonotypes through TCR sequencing, the study relied on the ViraFEST assay. PBMCs were cultured at about 2 million per well in IMDM supplemented with around 5% human AB serum and 9 to 10 IU/ml IL-2, with around 10 ug/ml peptide pools added. Half of the culture medium was replaced with fresh IL-2-containing medium on days 3 and 7. Once the cells had been in culture for around ten days, the EasySep CD4+ T cell isolation kit was used to isolate CD4+ T cells by negative selection. As cell numbers permitted, CD4+ T cells from unexposed donors were tested for reactivity to SARS-CoV-2 S and N and to four common cold coronavirus spike pools. Ficoll-Paque Plus gradient centrifugation was used to isolate PBMCs from whole blood, and the isolated PBMCs were then either used fresh or cryopreserved at -140C. In general, triplicate wells were set up for every culture condition. Leukapheresis product for the unexposed donors was bought commercially.

The library relied on PCR. DNA from cultured CD4+ T cells was subjected to TCR sequencing with the Oncomine TCR Beta short-read assay at the Johns Hopkins FTIC core. Genomic DNA was extracted from the cultured CD4+ T cells with the QIAamp micro DNA kit. Oncomine TCR Beta libraries made from cultured CD4+ T cells were pooled using unique dual indexes and sequenced on an Illumina iSeq 100. Per the original workflow: Non-productive sequences were removed, and CDR3s that did not start with C, did not end with F or W, or were shorter than 7 amino acids were discarded. Antigen-specific clonotypes were identified with the MANAFEST web application by comparing peptide-stimulated wells with reference and other culture wells. To be called positive, a clone needed an FDR below 0.05, an odds ratio above 5, and a productive frequency above 0.1% in at least two of three replicate wells. A clonotype counted as cross-reactive if it showed significant expansion both in the SARS-CoV-2 spike wells and in at least one common cold coronavirus spike condition. Using R version 3.6.1, CDR3 homology was evaluated through Levenshtein distances (stringdist) along with unrooted phylogenetic trees (ape). The public reads were reanalyzed by TCRdb: fastp trimming at Q25, MiXCR alignment, in-frame beta chains only. Each entry is one CDR3 protein sequence, shown with its most common DNA and genes. These V and J calls rely on TCRdb rather than the paper's analysis. Within this sample are roughly 10,000 distinct CDR3 sequences, with about 30% of them counted one time only. The biggest ten clones account for about an eighth of the sample.

This receptor was identified in a human donor in good health. The chain uses TRBV6-5 and TRBJ1-2, and the D gene may be TRBD1, 5 bases matching. Specimen: CD4+ T cells from blood, cultured in vitro. The sequenced DNA is TGTGCCAGCAGTTATGGGCAGGGCCAAAAGGGCTACACCTTC. It codes for CASSYGQGQKGYTF.